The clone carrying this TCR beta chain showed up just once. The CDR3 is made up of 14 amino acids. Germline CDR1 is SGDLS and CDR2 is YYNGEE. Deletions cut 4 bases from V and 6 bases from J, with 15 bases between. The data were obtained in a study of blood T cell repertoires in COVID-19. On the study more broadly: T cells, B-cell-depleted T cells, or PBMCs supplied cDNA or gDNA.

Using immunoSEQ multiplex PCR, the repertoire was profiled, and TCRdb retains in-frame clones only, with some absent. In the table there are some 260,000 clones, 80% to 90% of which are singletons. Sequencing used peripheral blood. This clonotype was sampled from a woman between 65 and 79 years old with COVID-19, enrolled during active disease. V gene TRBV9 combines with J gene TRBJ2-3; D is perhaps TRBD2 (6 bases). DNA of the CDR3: TGTGCCAGCAGCACGGGCGGGATTTGGGATACGCAGTATTTT. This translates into CASSTGGIWDTQYF. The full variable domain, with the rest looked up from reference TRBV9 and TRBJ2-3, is DSGVTQTPKHLITATGQRVTLRCSPRSGDLSVYWYQQSLDQGLQFLIQYYNGEERAKGNILERFSAQQFPDLHSELNLSSLELGDSALYFCASSTGGIWDTQYFGPGTRLTVL.